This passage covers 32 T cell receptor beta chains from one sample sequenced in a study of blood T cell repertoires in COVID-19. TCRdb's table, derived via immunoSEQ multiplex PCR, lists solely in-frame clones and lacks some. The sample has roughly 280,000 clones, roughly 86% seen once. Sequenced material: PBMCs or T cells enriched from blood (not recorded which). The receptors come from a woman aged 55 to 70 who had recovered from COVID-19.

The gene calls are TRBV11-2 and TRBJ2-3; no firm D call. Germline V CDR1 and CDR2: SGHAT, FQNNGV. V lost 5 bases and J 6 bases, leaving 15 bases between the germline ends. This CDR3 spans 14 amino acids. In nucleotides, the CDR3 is TGTGCCAGCAGCCCTAGAGAAGGATGGGATACGCAGTATTTT. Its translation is CASSPREGWDTQYF.

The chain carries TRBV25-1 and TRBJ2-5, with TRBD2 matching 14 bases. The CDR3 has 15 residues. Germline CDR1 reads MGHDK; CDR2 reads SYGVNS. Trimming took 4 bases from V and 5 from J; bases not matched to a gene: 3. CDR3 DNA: TGTGCCAGCAGTGGGGGACTAGCGGGGGTTGAGACCCAGTACTTC. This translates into CASSGGLAGVETQYF.

For the CDR3, the DNA is TGTGCCAGCAGCCCAGGCGGCTGGGACAGGGAAACCGGGGAGCTGTTTTTT. Protein product: CASSPGGWDRETGELFF. The V call is TRBV11-3, the J call TRBJ2-2, with 9 bases identical to TRBD1. Trimming took 5 bases from V and 5 from J; bases not matched to a gene: 12. CDR1 and CDR2 (germline): SGHNT, YENEEA. There are 17 residues in the CDR3.

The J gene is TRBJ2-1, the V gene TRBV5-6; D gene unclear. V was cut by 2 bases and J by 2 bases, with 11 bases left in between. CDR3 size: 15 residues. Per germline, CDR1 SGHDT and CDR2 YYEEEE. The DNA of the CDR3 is TGTGCCAGCAGCTTCGGAGATTGGGCCTACAATGAGCAGTTCTTC. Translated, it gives CASSFGDWAYNEQFF.

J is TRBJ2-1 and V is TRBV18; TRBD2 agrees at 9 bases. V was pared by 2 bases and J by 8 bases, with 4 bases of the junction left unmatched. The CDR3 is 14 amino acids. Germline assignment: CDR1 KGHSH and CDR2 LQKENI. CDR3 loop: CASSPVAGEDEQFF. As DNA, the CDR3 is TGTGCCAGCTCACCAGTAGCGGGGGAAGATGAGCAGTTCTTC.

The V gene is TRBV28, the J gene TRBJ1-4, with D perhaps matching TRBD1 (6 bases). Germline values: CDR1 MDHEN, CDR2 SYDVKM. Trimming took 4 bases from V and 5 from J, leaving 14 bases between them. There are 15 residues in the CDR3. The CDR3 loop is CASSSPGQPNEKLFF. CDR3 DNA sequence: TGTGCCAGCAGTTCCCCGGGACAACCGAATGAAAAACTGTTTTTT.

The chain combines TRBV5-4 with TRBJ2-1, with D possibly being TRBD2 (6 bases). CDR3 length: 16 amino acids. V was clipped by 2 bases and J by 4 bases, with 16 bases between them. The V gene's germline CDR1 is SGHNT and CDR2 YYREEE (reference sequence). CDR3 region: CASSLRNGGDYNEQFF. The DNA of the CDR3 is TGTGCCAGCAGCTTACGCAATGGCGGGGATTACAATGAGCAGTTCTTC.

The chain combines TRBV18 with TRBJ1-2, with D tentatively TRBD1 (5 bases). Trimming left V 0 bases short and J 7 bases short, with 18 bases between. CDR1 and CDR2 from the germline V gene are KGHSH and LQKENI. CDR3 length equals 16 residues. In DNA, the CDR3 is TGTGCCAGCTCACCACCGAGCGGGACCTCCATCGGTGGCTACACCTTC. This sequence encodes CASSPPSGTSIGGYTF. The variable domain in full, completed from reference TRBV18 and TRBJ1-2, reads NAGVMQNPRHLVRRRGQEARLRCSPMKGHSHVYWYRQLPEEGLKFMVYLQKENIIDESGMPKERFSAEFPKEGPSILRIQQVVRGDSAAYFCASSPPSGTSIGGYTFGSGTRLTVV.

CDR3 in amino acids: CASSLETGTNYEQYF. The CDR3, as DNA: TGCGCCAGCAGCTTGGAGACAGGGACGAACTACGAGCAGTACTTC. The genes are TRBV5-1 and TRBJ2-7; 7 bases line up with TRBD1. Germline V gene lookup returns CDR1 SGHRS and CDR2 YFSETQ. The CDR3 contains 15 residues. V was clipped by 0 bases and J by 3 bases; unmatched bases: 6. Complete variable domain (other parts from reference TRBV5-1 and TRBJ2-7): KAGVTQTPRYLIKTRGQQVTLSCSPISGHRSVSWYQQTPGQGLQFLFEYFSETQRNKGNFPGRFSGRQFSNSRSEMNVSTLELGDSALYLCASSLETGTNYEQYFGPGTRLTVT.

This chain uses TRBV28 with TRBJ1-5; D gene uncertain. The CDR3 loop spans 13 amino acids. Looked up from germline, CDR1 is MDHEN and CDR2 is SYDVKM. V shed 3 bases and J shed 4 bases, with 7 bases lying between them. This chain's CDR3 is CASSLVGNQPQHF. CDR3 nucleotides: TGTGCCAGCAGTTTGGTCGGGAATCAGCCCCAGCATTTT. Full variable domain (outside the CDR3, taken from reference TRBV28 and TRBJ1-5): DVKVTQSSRYLVKRTGEKVFLECVQDMDHENMFWYRQDPGLGLRLIYFSYDVKMKEKGDIPEGYSVSREKKERFSLILESASTNQTSMYLCASSLVGNQPQHFGDGTRLSIL.

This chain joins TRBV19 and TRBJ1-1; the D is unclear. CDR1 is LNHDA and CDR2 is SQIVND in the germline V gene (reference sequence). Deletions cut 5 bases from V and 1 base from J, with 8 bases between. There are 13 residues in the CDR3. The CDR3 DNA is TGTGCCAGTAGTCGTCGACAGAACACTGAAGCTTTCTTT. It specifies CASSRRQNTEAFF.

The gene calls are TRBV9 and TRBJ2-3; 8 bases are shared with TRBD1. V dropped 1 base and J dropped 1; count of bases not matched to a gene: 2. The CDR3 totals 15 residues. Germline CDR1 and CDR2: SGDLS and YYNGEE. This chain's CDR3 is CASSVMGQGTDTQYF. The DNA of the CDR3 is TGTGCCAGCAGCGTAATGGGACAGGGCACAGATACGCAGTATTTT.

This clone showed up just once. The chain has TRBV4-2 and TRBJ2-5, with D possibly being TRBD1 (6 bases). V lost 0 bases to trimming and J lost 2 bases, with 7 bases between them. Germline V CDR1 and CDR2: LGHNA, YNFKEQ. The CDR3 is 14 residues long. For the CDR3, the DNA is TGTGCCAGCAGCCAAGATCAGGGGCAAGAGACCCAGTACTTC. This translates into CASSQDQGQETQYF.

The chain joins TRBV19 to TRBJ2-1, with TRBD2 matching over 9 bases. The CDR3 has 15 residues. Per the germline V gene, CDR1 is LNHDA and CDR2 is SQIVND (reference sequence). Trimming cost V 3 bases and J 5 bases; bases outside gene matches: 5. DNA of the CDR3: TGTGCCAGTAGTATTGGCGGGGGGGCCAACAATGAGCAGTTCTTC. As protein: CASSIGGGANNEQFF.

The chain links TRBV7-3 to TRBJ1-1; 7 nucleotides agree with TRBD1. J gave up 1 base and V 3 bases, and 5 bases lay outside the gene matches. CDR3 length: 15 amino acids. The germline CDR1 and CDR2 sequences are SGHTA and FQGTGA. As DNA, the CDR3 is TGTGCCAGCAGCTTTGATGGGACAGAGAACACTGAAGCTTTCTTT. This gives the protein CASSFDGTENTEAFF.

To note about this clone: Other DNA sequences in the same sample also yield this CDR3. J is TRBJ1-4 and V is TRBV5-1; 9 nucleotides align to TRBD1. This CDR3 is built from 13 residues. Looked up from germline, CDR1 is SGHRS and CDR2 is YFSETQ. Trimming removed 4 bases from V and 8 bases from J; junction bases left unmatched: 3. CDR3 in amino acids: CASSRDRDEKLFF. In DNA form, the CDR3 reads TGCGCCAGCAGCAGGGACAGGGACGAAAAACTGTTTTTT.

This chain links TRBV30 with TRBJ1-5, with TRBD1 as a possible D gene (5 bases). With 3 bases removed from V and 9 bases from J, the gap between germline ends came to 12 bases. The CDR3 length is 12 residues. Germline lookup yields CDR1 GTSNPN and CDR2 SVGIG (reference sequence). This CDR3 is CAWRGTWGPQHF. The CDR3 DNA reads TGTGCCTGGAGGGGGACTTGGGGGCCCCAGCATTTT.

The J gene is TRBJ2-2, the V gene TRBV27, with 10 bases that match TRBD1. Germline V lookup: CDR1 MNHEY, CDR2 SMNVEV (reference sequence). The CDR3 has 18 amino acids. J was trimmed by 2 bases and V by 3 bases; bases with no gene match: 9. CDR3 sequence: CASSFLRTGGPNTGELFF. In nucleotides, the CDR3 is TGTGCCAGCAGTTTTCTTAGGACAGGGGGACCAAACACCGGGGAGCTGTTTTTT.

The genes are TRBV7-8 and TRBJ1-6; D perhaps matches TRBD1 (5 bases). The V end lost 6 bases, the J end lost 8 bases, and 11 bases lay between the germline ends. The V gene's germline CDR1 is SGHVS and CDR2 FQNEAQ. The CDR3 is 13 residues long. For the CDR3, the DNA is TGTGCCAGCAGGAAGGGGCAGGATTCACCCCTCCACTTT. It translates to CASRKGQDSPLHF.

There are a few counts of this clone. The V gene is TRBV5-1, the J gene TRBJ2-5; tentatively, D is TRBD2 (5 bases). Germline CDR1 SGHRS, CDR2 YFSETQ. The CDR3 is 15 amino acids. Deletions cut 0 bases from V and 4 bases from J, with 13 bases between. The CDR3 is CASSLGGSAAETQYF. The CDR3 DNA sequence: TGCGCCAGCAGCTTGGGAGGGTCGGCTGCAGAGACCCAGTACTTC.

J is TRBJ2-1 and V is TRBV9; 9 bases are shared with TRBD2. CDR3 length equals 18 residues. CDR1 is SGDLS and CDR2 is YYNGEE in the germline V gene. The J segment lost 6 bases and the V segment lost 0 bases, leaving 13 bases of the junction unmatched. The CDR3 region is CASSVGFGGLAGTNEQFF. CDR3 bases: TGTGCCAGCAGCGTAGGGTTCGGAGGGCTAGCGGGGACCAATGAGCAGTTCTTC.

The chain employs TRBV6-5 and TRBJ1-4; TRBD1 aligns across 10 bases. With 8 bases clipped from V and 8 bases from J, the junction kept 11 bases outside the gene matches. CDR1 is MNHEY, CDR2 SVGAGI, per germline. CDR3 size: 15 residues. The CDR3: CASGDRGSGREKLFF. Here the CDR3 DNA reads TGTGCCAGCGGGGACAGGGGATCAGGTCGAGAAAAACTGTTTTTT.

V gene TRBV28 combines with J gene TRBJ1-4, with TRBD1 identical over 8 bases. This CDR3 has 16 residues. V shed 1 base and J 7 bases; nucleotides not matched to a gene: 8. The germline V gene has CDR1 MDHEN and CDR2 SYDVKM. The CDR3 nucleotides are TGTGCCAGCAGTTTATATGGACAGGGTCGGGGTGAAAAACTGTTTTTT. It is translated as CASSLYGQGRGEKLFF. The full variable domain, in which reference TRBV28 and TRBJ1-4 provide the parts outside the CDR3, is DVKVTQSSRYLVKRTGEKVFLECVQDMDHENMFWYRQDPGLGLRLIYFSYDVKMKEKGDIPEGYSVSREKKERFSLILESASTNQTSMYLCASSLYGQGRGEKLFFGSGTQLSVL.

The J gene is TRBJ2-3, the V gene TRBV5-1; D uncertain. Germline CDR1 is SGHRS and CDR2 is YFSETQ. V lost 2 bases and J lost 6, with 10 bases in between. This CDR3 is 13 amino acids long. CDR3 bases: TGCGCCAGCAGCTTCGGTCCCGCGGATACGCAGTATTTT. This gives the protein CASSFGPADTQYF.

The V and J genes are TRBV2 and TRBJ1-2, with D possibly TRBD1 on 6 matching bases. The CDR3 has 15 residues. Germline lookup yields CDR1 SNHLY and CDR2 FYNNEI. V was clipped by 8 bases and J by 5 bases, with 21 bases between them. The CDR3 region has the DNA TGTGCCAGCCCCGGGTGGATGGGGGCCCGGTATGGCTACACCTTC. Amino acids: CASPGWMGARYGYTF.

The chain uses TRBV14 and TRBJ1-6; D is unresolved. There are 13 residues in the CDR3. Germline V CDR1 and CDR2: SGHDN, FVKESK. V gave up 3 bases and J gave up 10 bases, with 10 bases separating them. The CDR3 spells CASSHGGASPLHF. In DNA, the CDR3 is TGTGCCAGCAGCCACGGAGGCGCGTCACCCCTCCACTTT. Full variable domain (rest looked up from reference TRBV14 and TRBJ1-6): EAGVTQFPSHSVIEKGQTVTLRCDPISGHDNLYWYRRVMGKEIKFLLHFVKESKQDESGMPNNRFLAERTGGTYSTLKVQPAELEDSGVYFCASSHGGASPLHFGNGTRLTVT.

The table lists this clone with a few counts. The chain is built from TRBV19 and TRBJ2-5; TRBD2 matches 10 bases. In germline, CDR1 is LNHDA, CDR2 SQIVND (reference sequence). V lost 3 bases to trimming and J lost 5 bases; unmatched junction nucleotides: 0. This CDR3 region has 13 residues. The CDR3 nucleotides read TGTGCCAGTAGTATGGGACTAGCGGAGACCCAGTACTTC. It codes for CASSMGLAETQYF.

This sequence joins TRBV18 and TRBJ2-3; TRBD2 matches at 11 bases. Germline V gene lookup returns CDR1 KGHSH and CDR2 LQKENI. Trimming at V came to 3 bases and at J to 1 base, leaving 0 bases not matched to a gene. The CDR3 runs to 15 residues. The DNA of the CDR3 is TGTGCCAGCTCACCGGGACTAGCGGGCACAGATACGCAGTATTTT. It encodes CASSPGLAGTDTQYF.

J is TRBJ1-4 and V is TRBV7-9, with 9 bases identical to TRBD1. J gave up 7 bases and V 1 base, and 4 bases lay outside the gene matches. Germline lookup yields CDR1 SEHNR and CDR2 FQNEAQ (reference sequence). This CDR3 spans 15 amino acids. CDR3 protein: CASSLEGTGLEKLFF. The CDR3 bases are TGTGCCAGCAGCTTAGAGGGGACAGGGCTTGAAAAACTGTTTTTT.

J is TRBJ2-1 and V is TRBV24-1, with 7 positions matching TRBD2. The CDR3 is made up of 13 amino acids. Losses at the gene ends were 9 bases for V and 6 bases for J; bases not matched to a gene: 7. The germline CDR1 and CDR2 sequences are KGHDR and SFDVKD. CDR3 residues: CATAWEGSNEQFF. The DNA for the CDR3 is TGTGCCACCGCGTGGGAGGGCAGCAATGAGCAGTTCTTC.

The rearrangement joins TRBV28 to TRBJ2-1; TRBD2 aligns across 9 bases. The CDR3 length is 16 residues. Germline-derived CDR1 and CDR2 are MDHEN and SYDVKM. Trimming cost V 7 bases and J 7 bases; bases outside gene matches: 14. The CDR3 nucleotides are TGTGCCAGCACCGGAACCGGGACTAGCTTGTATAATGAGCAGTTCTTC. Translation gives CASTGTGTSLYNEQFF. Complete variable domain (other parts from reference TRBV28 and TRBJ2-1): DVKVTQSSRYLVKRTGEKVFLECVQDMDHENMFWYRQDPGLGLRLIYFSYDVKMKEKGDIPEGYSVSREKKERFSLILESASTNQTSMYLCASTGTGTSLYNEQFFGPGTRLTVL.

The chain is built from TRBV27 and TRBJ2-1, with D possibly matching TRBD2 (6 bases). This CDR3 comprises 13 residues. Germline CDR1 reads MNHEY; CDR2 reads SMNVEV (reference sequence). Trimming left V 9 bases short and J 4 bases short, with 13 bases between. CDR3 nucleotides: TGTGCCAGTTGGGACTTCTCTTACAATGAGCAGTTCTTC. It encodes CASWDFSYNEQFF.